These 2 T cell receptor beta chains originate from one sample sequenced in a study of blood T cells in healthy people across ages (dated by TCRdb to the mid-2010s). The library came from 5' RACE. TCRdb records Illumina HiSeq 2500 as the sequencer. The second PCR ran for about 6 to 12 cycles and used a J-beta primer mix along with a sample-barcoded 5' primer. TCRdb reanalyzed the raw reads on its own, using fastp at Q25 for trimming and MiXCR for clone calling, and kept in-frame beta chains. For every CDR3 protein sequence, its rows merge into one entry that carries the most common genes and DNA. This sample comprises over 950,000 distinct CDR3 sequences, 51% of them detected only once. The top ten clones comprise around 21% of the sample. Sample: blood. Receptor source: a woman aged 60 to 75 in good health.

The V and J genes are TRBV7-2 and TRBJ1-2; D may be TRBD1 (5 bases). The germline CDR1 and CDR2 sequences are SGHTA and FQGNSA. Trimming pared 2 bases from V and 0 bases from J, leaving 16 bases between. This CDR3 is built from 17 residues. CDR3: CASSLNVGGGPNYGYTF. For the CDR3, the DNA is TGTGCCAGCAGCTTAAACGTGGGGGGGGGACCTAACTATGGCTACACCTTC.

V is TRBV2 and J is TRBJ2-7; TRBD1 agrees at 8 bases. The J call could be wrong; TRBJ2-5 is a better fit for the DNA end. This CDR3 is built from 13 residues. Germline assignment: CDR1 SNHLY and CDR2 FYNNEI. CDR3 protein: CASSADRDKTQYF. Here the CDR3 DNA reads TGTGCCAGCAGTGCGGACAGGGACAAGACCCAGTACTTC.